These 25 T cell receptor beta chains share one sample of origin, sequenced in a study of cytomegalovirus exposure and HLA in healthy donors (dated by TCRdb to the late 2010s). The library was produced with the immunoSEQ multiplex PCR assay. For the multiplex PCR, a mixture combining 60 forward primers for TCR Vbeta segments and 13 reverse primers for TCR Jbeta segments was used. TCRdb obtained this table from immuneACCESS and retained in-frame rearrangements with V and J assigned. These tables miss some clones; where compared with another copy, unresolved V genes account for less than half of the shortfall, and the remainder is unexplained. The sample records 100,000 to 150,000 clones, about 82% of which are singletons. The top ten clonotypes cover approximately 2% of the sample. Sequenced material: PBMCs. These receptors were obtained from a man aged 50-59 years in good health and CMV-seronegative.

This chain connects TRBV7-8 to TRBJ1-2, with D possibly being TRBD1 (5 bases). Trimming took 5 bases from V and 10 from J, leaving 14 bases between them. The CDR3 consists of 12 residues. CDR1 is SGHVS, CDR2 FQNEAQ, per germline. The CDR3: CASSIRDRNYTF. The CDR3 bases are TGTGCCAGCAGCATCCGTGACAGAAACTACACCTTC.

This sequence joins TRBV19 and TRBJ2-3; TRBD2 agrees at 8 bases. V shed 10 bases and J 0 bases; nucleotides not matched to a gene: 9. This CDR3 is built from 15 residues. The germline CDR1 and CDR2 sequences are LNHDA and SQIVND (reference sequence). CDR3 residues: CATRGGPNSTDTQYF. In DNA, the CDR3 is TGTGCCACACGGGGGGGCCCCAACAGCACAGATACGCAGTATTTT.

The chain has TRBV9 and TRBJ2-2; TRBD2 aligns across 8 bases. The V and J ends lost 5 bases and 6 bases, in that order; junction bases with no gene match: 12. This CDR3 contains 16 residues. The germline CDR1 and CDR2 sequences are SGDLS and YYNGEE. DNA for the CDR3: TGTGCCAGCAGGGCGGGGGATAGCGGGGTACCCGGGGAGCTGTTTTTT. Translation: CASRAGDSGVPGELFF.

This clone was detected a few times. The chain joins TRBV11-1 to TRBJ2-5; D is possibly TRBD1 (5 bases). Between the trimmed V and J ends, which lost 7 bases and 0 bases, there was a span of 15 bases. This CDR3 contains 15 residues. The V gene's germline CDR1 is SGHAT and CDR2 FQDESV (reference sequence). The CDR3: CASNSGYGDQETQYF. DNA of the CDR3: TGTGCCAGCAACTCAGGGTATGGGGACCAAGAGACCCAGTACTTC.

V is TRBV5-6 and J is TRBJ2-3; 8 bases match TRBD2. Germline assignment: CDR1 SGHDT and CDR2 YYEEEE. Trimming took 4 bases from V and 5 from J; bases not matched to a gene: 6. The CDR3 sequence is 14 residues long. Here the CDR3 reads CASSDWTSRDTQYF. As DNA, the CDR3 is TGTGCCAGCAGCGACTGGACTAGCCGAGATACGCAGTATTTT.

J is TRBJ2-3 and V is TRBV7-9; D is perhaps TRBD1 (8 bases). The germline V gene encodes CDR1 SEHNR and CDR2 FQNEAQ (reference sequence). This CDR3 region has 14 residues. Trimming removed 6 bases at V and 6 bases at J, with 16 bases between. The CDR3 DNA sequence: TGTGCCAGCAGAGCGGGACAGGCCCTTGATACGCAGTATTTT. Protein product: CASRAGQALDTQYF.

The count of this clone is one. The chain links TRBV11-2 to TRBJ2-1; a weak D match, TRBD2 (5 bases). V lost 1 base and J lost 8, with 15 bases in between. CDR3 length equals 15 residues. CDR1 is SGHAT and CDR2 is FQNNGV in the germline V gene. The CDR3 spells CASSLGPEVEDEQFF. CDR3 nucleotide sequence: TGTGCCAGCAGCTTAGGGCCTGAGGTGGAGGATGAGCAGTTCTTC.

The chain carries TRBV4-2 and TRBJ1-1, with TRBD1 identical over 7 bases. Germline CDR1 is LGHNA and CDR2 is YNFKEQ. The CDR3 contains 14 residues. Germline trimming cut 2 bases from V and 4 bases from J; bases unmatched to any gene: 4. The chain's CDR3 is CASSQRGQGTEAFF. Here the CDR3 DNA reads TGTGCCAGCAGCCAAAGGGGGCAGGGCACTGAAGCTTTCTTT.

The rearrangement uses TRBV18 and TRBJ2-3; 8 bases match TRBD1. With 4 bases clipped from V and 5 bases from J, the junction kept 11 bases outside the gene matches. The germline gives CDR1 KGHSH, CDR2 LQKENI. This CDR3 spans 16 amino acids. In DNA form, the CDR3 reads TGTGCCAGCTCACGGGGACAGGCCAAGCTGGGAGATACGCAGTATTTT. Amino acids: CASSRGQAKLGDTQYF.

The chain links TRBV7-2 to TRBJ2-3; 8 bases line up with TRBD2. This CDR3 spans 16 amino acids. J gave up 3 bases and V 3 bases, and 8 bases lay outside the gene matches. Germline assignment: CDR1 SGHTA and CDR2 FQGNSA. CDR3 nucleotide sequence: TGTGCCAGCAGCTTTTACCTCGGGGGGGCGACAGATACGCAGTATTTT. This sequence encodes CASSFYLGGATDTQYF.

The CDR3 here is CASSDAGAVEAFF. CDR3 in DNA: TGTGCCAGCAGCGACGCGGGGGCGGTTGAAGCTTTCTTT. The chain carries TRBV6-5 and TRBJ1-1, with D perhaps matching TRBD1 (6 bases). The germline V gene encodes CDR1 MNHEY and CDR2 SVGAGI. The CDR3 has 13 amino acids. Trimming cost V 6 bases and J 7 bases, with 15 bases left between them.

CDR3 amino acids: CASTGNYNEQFF. Here the CDR3 DNA reads TGTGCCAGCACAGGGAACTACAATGAGCAGTTCTTC. V gene TRBV2 combines with J gene TRBJ2-1; perhaps TRBD1 as D (5 bases). Trimming took 7 bases from V and 3 from J, leaving 7 bases between them. Germline V gives CDR1 SNHLY, CDR2 FYNNEI. The CDR3 contains 12 residues.

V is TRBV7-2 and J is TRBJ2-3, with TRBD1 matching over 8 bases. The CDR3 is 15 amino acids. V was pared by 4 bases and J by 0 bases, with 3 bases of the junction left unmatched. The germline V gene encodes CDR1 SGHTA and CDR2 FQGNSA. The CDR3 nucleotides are TGTGCCAGCAGCTGGCAGGGGGCGAGCACAGATACGCAGTATTTT. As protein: CASSWQGASTDTQYF.

This chain's CDR3 is CASSETSGVRADTQYF. For the CDR3, the DNA is TGTGCCAGCAGTGAAACTAGCGGGGTACGTGCAGATACGCAGTATTTT. The rearrangement links TRBV6-1 to TRBJ2-3; 10 nucleotides line up with TRBD2. Germline values: CDR1 MNHNS, CDR2 SASEGT. The V and J ends lost 2 bases and 4 bases, in that order; junction bases with no gene match: 6. This CDR3 has 16 amino acids.

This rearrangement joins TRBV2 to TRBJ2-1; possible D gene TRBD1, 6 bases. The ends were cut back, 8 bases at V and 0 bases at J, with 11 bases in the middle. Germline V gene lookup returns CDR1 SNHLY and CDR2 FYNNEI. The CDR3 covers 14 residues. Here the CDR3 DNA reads TGTGCCAGCTGGGGGCCCCGCTCCTACAATGAGCAGTTCTTC. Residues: CASWGPRSYNEQFF.

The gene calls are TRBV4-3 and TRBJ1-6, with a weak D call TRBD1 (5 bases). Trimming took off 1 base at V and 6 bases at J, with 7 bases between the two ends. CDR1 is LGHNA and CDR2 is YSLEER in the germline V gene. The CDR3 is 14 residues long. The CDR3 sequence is CASSQGQGNSPLHF. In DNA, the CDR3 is TGCGCCAGCAGCCAAGGGCAGGGTAATTCACCCCTCCACTTT.

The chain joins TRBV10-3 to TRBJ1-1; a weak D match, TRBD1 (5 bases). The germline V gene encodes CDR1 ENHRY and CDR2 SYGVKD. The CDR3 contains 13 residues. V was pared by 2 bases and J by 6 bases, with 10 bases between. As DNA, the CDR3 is TGTGCCATCAGTGAGCGGGGGGGGGCTGAAGCTTTCTTT. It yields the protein CAISERGGAEAFF.

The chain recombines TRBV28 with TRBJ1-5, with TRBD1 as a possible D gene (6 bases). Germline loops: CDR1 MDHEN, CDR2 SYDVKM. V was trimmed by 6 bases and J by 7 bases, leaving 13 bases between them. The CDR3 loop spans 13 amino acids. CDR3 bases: TGTGCCAGCAGGTCACAGGGCTACCAGCCCCAGCATTTT. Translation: CASRSQGYQPQHF.

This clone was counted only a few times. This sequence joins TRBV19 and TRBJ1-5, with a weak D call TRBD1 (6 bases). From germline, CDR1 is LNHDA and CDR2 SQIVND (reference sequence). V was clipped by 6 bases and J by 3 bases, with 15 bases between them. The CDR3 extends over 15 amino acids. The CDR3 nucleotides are TGTGCCAGTAGACCAGACAGGTTGAACAATCAGCCCCAGCATTTT. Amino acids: CASRPDRLNNQPQHF.

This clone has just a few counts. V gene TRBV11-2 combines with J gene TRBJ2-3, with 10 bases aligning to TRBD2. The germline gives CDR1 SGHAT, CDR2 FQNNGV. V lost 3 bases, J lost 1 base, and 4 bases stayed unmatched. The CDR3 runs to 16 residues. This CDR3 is CASSLRLAGGTDTQYF. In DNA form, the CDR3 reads TGTGCCAGCAGCTTGCGGCTAGCGGGGGGCACAGATACGCAGTATTTT. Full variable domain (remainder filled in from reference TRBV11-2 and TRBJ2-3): EAGVAQSPRYKIIEKRQSVAFWCNPISGHATLYWYQQILGQGPKLLIQFQNNGVVDDSQLPKDRFSAERLKGVDSTLKIQPAKLEDSAVYLCASSLRLAGGTDTQYFGPGTRLTVL.

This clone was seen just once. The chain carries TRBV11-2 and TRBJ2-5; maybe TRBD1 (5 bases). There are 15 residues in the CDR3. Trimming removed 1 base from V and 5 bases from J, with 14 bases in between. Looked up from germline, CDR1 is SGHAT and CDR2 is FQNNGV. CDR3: CASSLGAEHRETQYF. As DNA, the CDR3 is TGTGCCAGCAGCTTAGGGGCAGAGCACAGGGAGACCCAGTACTTC.

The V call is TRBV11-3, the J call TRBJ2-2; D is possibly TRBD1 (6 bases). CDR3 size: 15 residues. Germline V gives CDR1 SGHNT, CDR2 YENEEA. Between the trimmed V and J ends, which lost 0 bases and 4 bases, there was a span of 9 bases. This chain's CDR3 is CASSLEGAGTGELFF. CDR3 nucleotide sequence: TGTGCCAGCAGCTTAGAGGGGGCCGGCACCGGGGAGCTGTTTTTT.

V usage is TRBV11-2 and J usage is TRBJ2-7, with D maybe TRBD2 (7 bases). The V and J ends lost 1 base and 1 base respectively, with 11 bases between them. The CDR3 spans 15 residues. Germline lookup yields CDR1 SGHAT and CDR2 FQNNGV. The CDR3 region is CASSLAGGLSYEQYV. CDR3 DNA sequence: TGTGCCAGCAGCTTAGCGGGGGGCCTATCCTACGAGCAGTACGTC.

CDR3 sequence: CASSFQGQPLEKLFF. In DNA form, the CDR3 reads TGCGCCAGCAGCTTTCAGGGACAGCCGCTTGAAAAACTGTTTTTT. The rearrangement uses TRBV5-1 and TRBJ1-4; TRBD1 matches 7 bases. The CDR3 sequence is 15 residues long. V lost 2 bases to trimming and J lost 7 bases; unmatched junction nucleotides: 8. Germline lookup yields CDR1 SGHRS and CDR2 YFSETQ.

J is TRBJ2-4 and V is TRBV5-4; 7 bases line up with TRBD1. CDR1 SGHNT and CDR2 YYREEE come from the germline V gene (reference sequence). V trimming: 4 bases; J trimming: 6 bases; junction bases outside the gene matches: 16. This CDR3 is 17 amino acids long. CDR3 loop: CASSSRRQGGSGNIQYF. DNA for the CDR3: TGTGCCAGCAGCAGCCGGAGACAGGGCGGATCCGGAAACATTCAGTACTTC.